This is a list of T cell receptor beta chains from one sample in a study of OX40 agonist ivuxolimab in advanced cancers. Libraries were prepared by immunoSEQ multiplex PCR; TCRdb keeps only in-frame clonotypes and omits some of them. The data show some 77,000 clones, with around 85% seen just once and 2% to 2.5% held by the top ten. The sequencing here drew on CD4+ or CD8+ T cells sorted from blood, taken in a trial of the OX40 agonist ivuxolimab. All receptors come from an adult with an advanced solid tumor such as melanoma, head and neck, liver or kidney cancer. Each CDR3 is given with its conserved first and last residue. The D gene is left open where the match is weak. Clone size appears in some rows only: once, few, many, or a class for an expanded clone.

clone_size d_call j_call cdr3_length v_call cdr3_nt cdr3_aa
- - TRBJ2-6 15 TRBV5-4 TGTGCCAGCAGCAGCCCGGTCTCTGGGGCCAACGTCCTGACTTTC CASSSPVSGANVLTF
- - TRBJ2-7 11 TRBV6-1 TGTGCCAGCAGTGACTTCTACGAGCAGTACTTC CASSDFYEQYF
few TRBD1 TRBJ2-2 15 TRBV27 TGTGCCAGCAGTCACGGACAGGGGAACACCGGGGAGCTGTTTTTT CASSHGQGNTGELFF
- - TRBJ2-3 15 TRBV6-1 TGTGCCAGCAGTGAAATGGCGGGACCCGGGAATACGCAGTATTTT CASSEMAGPGNTQYF
once TRBD1 TRBJ1-5 15 TRBV7-2 TGTGCCAGCAGCTTCGGACAGGGGTCCAATCAGCCCCAGCATTTT CASSFGQGSNQPQHF
- TRBD2 TRBJ2-1 16 TRBV5-1 TGCGCCAGCAGCTTAGGACTAGCGGGCACTTACAATGAGCAGTTCTTC CASSLGLAGTYNEQFF
- - TRBJ2-7 16 TRBV28 TGTGCCAGCAGTCTACGGGGGGCAGGTTTCGCCTACGAGCAGTACTTC CASSLRGAGFAYEQYF
- - TRBJ1-1 10 TRBV27 TGTCCCAGGGCGAACACTGAAGCTTTCTTT CPRANTEAFF
- - TRBJ1-1 14 TRBV18 TGTGCCAGCTCAGTTTCAGAGGAGTACACTGAAGCTTTCTTT CASSVSEEYTEAFF
- TRBD1 TRBJ2-2 16 TRBV6-6 TGTGCCAGCAGTCCCTCCGGGACAGTAAACACCGGGGAGCTGTTTTTT CASSPSGTVNTGELFF
- TRBD1 TRBJ2-6 18 TRBV28 TGTGCCAGCAGTTTTACCGGACAGGGACTCTCTGGGGCCAACGTCCTGACTTTC CASSFTGQGLSGANVLTF